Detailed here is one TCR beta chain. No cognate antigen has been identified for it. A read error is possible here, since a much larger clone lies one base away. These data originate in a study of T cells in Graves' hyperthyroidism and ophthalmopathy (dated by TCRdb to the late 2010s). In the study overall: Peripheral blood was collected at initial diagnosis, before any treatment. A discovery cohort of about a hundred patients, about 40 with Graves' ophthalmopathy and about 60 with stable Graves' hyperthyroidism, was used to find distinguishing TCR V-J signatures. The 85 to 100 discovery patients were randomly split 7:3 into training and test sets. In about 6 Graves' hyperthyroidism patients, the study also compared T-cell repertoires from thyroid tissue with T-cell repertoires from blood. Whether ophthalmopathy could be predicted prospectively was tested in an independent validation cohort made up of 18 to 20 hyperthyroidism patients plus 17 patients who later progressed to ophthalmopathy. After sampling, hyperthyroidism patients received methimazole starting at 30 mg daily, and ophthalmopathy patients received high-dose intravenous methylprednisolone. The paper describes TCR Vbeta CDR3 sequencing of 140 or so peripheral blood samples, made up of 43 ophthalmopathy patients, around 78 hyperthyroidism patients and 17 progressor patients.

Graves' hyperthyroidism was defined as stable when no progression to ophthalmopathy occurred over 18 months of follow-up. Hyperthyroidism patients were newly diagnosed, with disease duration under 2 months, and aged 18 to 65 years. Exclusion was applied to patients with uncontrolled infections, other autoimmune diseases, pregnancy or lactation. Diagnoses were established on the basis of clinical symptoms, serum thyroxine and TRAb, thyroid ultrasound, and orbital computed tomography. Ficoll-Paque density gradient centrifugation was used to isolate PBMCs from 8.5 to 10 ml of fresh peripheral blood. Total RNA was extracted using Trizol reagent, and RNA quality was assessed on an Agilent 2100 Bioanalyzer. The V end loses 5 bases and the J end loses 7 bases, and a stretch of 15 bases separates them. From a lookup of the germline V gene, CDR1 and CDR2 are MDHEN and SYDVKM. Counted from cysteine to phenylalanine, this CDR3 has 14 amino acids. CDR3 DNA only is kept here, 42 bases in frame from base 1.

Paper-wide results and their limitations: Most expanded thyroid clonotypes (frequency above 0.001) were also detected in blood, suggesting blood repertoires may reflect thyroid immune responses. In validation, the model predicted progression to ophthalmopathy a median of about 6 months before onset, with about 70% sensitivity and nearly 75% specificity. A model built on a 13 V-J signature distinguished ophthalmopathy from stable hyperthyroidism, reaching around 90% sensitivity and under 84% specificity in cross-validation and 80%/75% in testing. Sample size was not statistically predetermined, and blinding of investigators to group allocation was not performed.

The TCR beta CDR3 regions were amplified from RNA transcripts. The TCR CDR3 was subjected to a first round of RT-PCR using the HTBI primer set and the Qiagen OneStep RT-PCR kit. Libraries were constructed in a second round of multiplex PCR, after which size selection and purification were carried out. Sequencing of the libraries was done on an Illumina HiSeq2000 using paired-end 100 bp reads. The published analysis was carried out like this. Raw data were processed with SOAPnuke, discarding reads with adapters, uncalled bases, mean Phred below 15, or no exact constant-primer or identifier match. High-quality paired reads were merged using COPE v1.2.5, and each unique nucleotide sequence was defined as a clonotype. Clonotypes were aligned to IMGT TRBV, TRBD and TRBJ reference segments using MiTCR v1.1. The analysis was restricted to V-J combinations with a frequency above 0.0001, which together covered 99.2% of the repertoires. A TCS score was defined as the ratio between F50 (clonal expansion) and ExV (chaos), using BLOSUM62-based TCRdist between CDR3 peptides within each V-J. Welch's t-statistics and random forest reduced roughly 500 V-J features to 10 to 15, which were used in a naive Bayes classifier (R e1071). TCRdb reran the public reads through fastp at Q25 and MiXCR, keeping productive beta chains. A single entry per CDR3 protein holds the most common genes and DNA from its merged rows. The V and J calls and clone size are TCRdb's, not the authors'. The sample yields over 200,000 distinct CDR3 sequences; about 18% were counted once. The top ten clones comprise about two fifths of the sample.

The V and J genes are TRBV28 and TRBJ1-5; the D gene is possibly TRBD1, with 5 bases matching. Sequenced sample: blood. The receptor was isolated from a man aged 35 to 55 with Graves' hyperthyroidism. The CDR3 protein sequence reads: CASSRGRNTQPQHF. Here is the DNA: TGTGCCAGCAGTAGGGGCCGAAACACCCAGCCCCAGCATTTT.